This T cell receptor (beta chain) stems from a study of T cells after yellow fever vaccination. About the study: Preparing low-cell-number fractions relied on SMART-Seq v4 Ultra Low Input. The study, taken as a whole, reports: Clones that expanded after primary vaccination mostly reappeared after the booster (nearly 98% CD4, 88% CD8). CD4 and CD8 compartments shared a small share of clonotypes, likely from convergent recombination.

V gave up 2 bases and J gave up 1 base, with 9 bases separating them. There are 14 residues in the CDR3. CDR1 and CDR2 (germline): DFQATT, SNEGSKA (reference sequence). In its sample, this clonotype was seen a few times. Its antigen remains unknown. The 5'RACE template-switching step produced TCR cDNA and added a universal primer site and UMIs. TCRdb processed the 5' RACE reads anew with MiXCR; each CDR3 protein has one entry. In the table there are 160,000 or so distinct CDR3 sequences, approximately 6.8% of which are singletons. The TCR sequence derives from a man aged 18 to 29 who received the YFV17D yellow fever vaccine. The V call is TRBV20-1, the J call TRBJ1-3; D is unresolved. The material sequenced was CD4+ T cells sorted from PBMCs, taken 5 to 6 days after the first yellow fever vaccination. CDR3 region: CSARIRPSGNTIYF. CDR3 coding DNA: TGCAGTGCTAGAATCCGGCCTTCTGGAAACACCATATATTTT.